This T cell receptor (beta chain) was captured by sequencing in a study of beta chain features in type 1 diabetes. A single heparinised draw of approximately 0.11 L on average was taken per donor. Cell sorting via CD45RO/CCR7/CD25/CD127/CD95/CD27 was performed to obtain CD4+ naive, central memory, regulatory and stem cell-like memory cells. Study-level results: Within each of all four CD4+ subsets, Type 1 diabetes patients had TCRB CDR3s that were moderately but significantly shorter. In the patient group, naive, central memory and Treg TCRB repertoires seemed more alike than in the healthy donor group.

This clone was seen more than once but under ten times. No antigen is known for it. V gave up 11 bases and J gave up 5 bases, with 16 bases separating them. Germline values: CDR1 ENHRY, CDR2 SYGVKD. The length of the CDR3 is 12 residues. Expressed TCRB transcripts got sequenced, as all isolated RNA was reverse transcribed. Clones were read by immunoSEQ multiplex PCR, and TCRdb kept only the in-frame ones, dropping some. The data show around 710,000 clones, around 12% seen once. The sample was naive CD4+ T cells from blood. V gene TRBV10-3 combines with J gene TRBJ2-7; a possible D gene is TRBD2 (6 bases). The clonotype originates from a man aged 25 to 40 with type 1 diabetes. CDR3 sequence (DNA): TGTGCCTGCAATTACGGGGGAGACGAGCAGTACTTC. Translation: CACNYGGDEQYF.